These 13 T cell receptor beta chains share one sample of origin, sequenced in a study of blood T cell repertoires in COVID-19. Clones were read by immunoSEQ multiplex PCR, and TCRdb kept only the in-frame ones, dropping some. This sample has some 140,000 clones, with about 73% found just once. Sequenced input: peripheral blood. Receptors were obtained from an elderly man with acute or convalescent COVID-19.

The chain uses TRBV19 and TRBJ1-6; no clear D. Per the germline V gene, CDR1 is LNHDA and CDR2 is SQIVND (reference sequence). Trimming removed 4 bases at V and 3 bases at J, with 7 bases between. The CDR3 spans 14 residues. Here the CDR3 reads CASSTGVYNSPLHF. The CDR3 region has the DNA TGTGCCAGTAGTACGGGAGTCTATAATTCACCCCTCCACTTT.

V gene TRBV24-1 combines with J gene TRBJ2-1; no definite D call. Germline V gene data show CDR1 as KGHDR and CDR2 as SFDVKD. The CDR3 runs 14 residues. V lost 4 bases to trimming and J lost 3 bases, with 9 bases between them. CDR3 protein: CATSESPGYNEQFF. CDR3 coding DNA: TGTGCCACCAGTGAAAGTCCGGGCTACAATGAGCAGTTCTTC.

The gene calls are TRBV19 and TRBJ1-3, with a possible D match to TRBD1 (6 bases). Germline V gives CDR1 LNHDA, CDR2 SQIVND (reference sequence). Trimming pared 6 bases from V and 0 bases from J, leaving 15 bases between. The CDR3 extends over 16 amino acids. CDR3 loop: CASRADRDISGNTIYF. DNA for the CDR3: TGTGCCAGTAGGGCGGACCGGGACATCTCTGGAAACACCATATATTTT.

The chain couples TRBV10-1 to TRBJ2-1; 9 nucleotides align to TRBD2. From germline, CDR1 is WNHNN and CDR2 SYGVQD (reference sequence). The CDR3 loop spans 17 amino acids. Trimming took 4 bases from V and 5 from J; bases not matched to a gene: 12. This CDR3 reads CASSVASGASSDNEQFF. The CDR3 nucleotides read TGCGCCAGCAGTGTGGCTAGCGGGGCTTCGTCGGACAATGAGCAGTTCTTC.

V and J are TRBV25-1 and TRBJ2-3; 11 nucleotides agree with TRBD2. The CDR3 is made up of 16 amino acids. The J segment lost 6 bases and the V segment lost 1 base, leaving 6 bases of the junction unmatched. Per germline, CDR1 MGHDK and CDR2 SYGVNS. The CDR3 coding sequence is TGTGCCAGCAGTGAATGGGCCCGGACTAGCGGGGATACGCAGTATTTT. It is translated as CASSEWARTSGDTQYF.

The V call is TRBV5-1, the J call TRBJ1-5; 7 nucleotides line up with TRBD1. This CDR3 spans 15 amino acids. The V segment lost 3 bases and the J segment 5 bases; nucleotides outside the gene matches: 8. Per germline, CDR1 SGHRS and CDR2 YFSETQ. The CDR3 DNA is TGCGCCAGCAGCTGGGGGACAGCTGGGGATCAGCCCCAGCATTTT. It is translated as CASSWGTAGDQPQHF.

V is TRBV27 and J is TRBJ2-3; D perhaps matches TRBD1 (5 bases). The CDR3 length is 13 residues. Trimming cost V 5 bases and J 5 bases, with 11 bases left between them. The germline V gene encodes CDR1 MNHEY and CDR2 SMNVEV (reference sequence). The CDR3 sequence: CASSRSQEDTQYF. The CDR3 DNA follows: TGTGCCAGCAGTCGTTCACAGGAAGATACGCAGTATTTT.

The chain employs TRBV27 and TRBJ2-3; D is perhaps TRBD2 (6 bases). Germline V CDR1 and CDR2: MNHEY, SMNVEV (reference sequence). V gave up 4 bases and J gave up 2 bases, with 7 bases separating them. CDR3 length: 13 residues. The CDR3 DNA follows: TGTGCCAGCAGTTGGGGGGACACAGATACGCAGTATTTT. Translation gives CASSWGDTDTQYF.

J is TRBJ2-3 and V is TRBV4-3; 8 nucleotides agree with TRBD2. The CDR3 has 17 residues. The germline CDR1 and CDR2 sequences are LGHNA and YSLEER. V was clipped by 0 bases and J by 0 bases; unmatched bases: 5. CDR3 protein: CASSQDRAGASTDTQYF. In DNA form, the CDR3 reads TGCGCCAGCAGCCAAGATAGAGCGGGGGCTAGCACAGATACGCAGTATTTT.

This clone was seen a single time. The chain recombines TRBV6-5 with TRBJ1-2; no clear D. Trimming shortened V by 6 bases and J by 0 bases, and 8 bases separated the two germline ends. This CDR3 is built from 13 residues. Germline lookup yields CDR1 MNHEY and CDR2 SVGAGI. The CDR3 bases are TGTGCCAGCAGGGAGGGCGCTAACTATGGCTACACCTTC. This encodes CASREGANYGYTF.

The chain joins TRBV6-6 to TRBJ2-5, with a weak D call TRBD2 (5 bases). Germline V lookup: CDR1 MNHNY, CDR2 SVGAGI (reference sequence). The CDR3 is made up of 16 amino acids. Trimming took off 5 bases at V and 2 bases at J, with 18 bases between the two ends. The CDR3 is CASSPSTAGPQETQYF. CDR3 bases: TGTGCCAGCAGTCCCAGTACGGCGGGCCCACAAGAGACCCAGTACTTC.

As concerns this clone: Germline is not matched at one junction end, which may reflect a read error. The chain is built from TRBV6-2 or TRBV6-3 and TRBJ2-1; the match to TRBD2 covers 11 bases. The CDR3 sequence is 17 residues long. CDR1 and CDR2 (germline): MNHEY, SVGEGT. CDR3 sequence reads: CASSDSTLAGGQYEQFF. The CDR3 bases are TGTGCCAGCAGTGACTCGACCTTAGCGGGGGGGCAGTATGAGCAGTTCTTC.

The CDR3 protein is CASSLEGANTIYF. The CDR3, as DNA: TGTGCCAGCAGTTTAGAGGGGGCGAACACCATATATTTT. The V and J genes are TRBV28 and TRBJ1-3; 7 bases agree with TRBD1. Germline V gives CDR1 MDHEN, CDR2 SYDVKM. There are 13 residues in the CDR3. The trim removed 2 bases at V and 7 bases at J, leaving 2 bases unmatched.